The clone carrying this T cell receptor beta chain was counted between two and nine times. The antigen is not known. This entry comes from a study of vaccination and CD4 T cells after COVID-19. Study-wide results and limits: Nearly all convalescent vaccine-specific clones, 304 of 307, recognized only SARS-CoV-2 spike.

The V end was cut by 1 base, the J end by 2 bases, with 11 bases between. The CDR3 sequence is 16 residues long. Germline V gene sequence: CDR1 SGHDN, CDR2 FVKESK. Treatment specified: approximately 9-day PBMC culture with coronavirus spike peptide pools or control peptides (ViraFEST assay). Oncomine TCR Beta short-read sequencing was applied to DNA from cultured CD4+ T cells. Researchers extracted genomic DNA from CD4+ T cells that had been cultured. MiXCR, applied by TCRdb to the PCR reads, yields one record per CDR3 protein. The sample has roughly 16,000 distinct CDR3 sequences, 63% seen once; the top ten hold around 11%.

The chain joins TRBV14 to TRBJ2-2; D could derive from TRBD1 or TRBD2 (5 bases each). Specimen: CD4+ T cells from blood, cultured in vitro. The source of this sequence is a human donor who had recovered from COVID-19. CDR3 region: CASSQARDGNTGELFF. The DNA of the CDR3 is TGTGCCAGCAGCCAAGCGAGGGACGGTAACACCGGGGAGCTGTTTTTT.